This T cell receptor beta chain was sequenced in a study of shared clonotypes between healthy human individuals (dated by TCRdb to the early 2020s). Regarding the study in general: The cohort included a few men and two women between 18 and 49 years of age. For each donor, three plates each were used for CD4 naive and CD4 memory, two plates were used for CD8 naive, and one plate was used for CD8 memory. Each donor's leukapheresis produced roughly between about 0.9 and 9.5 billion PBMCs. To estimate repertoire size and how much clonotype sharing occurs between individuals, the study deeply sequenced the blood TCR repertoires of about five healthy adults. Libraries were prepared and TCR repertoires were sequenced by different laboratories using diverse techniques, in order to increase sequencing depth and limit assay-specific biases. Results the study describes overall, beyond this receptor: Naive subsets generally had larger estimated clonotype richness than memory subsets did. The genetic and exposure-history diversity represented was limited by the small number of donors. Even with the large sequencing depth, rarefaction of the sorted-subset datasets indicated that sequencing was incomplete. Compared with non-shared clonotypes, the clonotypes found in all four sorted-subset donors had higher generation probabilities. Sampling was limited to blood, and TCR repertoires in tissue likely differ from TCR repertoires in blood. Across four donors, roughly 5.1% of naive CD4, approximately 3.6% of naive CD8, about 2% of memory CD4, and roughly 0.4% of memory CD8 clonotypes were shared. Pairwise subsampling led to the expectation that sequencing depth would affect the degree of clonotype sharing among donors.

For the CD8 naive samples, CD45RO-negative cells were positively selected for CCR7, yielding a CD45RA+CCR7+ population from which TemRA cells were excluded. The donors were healthy, HIV-negative adults who had no recently reported acute infections or vaccinations. Every donor was a Caucasian adult residing in Nashville, Tennessee, USA. Blood was collected by leukapheresis, and PBMCs were isolated by Ficoll-Histopaque density gradient centrifugation and then cryopreserved in liquid nitrogen vapor phase. Analytical flow cytometry was used to check the purity and quantity of each magnetically sorted T cell population. From each sorted fraction, genomic DNA was isolated and quantified by UV absorbance on a Nanodrop 2000c. A distance of 4 bases separates the germline ends of V and J, which lose 3 bases and 7 bases respectively. Sequences MDHEN (CDR1) and SYDVKM (CDR2) are obtained from the germline V gene. Spanning cysteine to phenylalanine, the CDR3 consists of 11 amino acids. Here the CDR3 DNA is all that survives: 33 bases in frame from base 1.

Using the deep immunoSEQ assay, multiplex PCR amplified TCR CDR3 regions from genomic DNA. For each cell subset, the extracted genomic DNA was distributed evenly across all wells of several immunoSEQ 96-well plates, and each plate served as one replicate. Each replicate PCR for sorted subsets received about 220 ng genomic DNA, equal to roughly 29,000 T cell genomes. The purified libraries were quantified using a Qubit 3.0 fluorometer, sized with a Bioanalyzer 2100, and then quantified again using the KAPA Library Quantification kit. A separate single-read 150-cycle Illumina NextSeq 550 flow cell was used to sequence each immunoSEQ 96-well plate. As for how the authors treated the data: Because the immunoSEQ output included only junctional sequences and no quality scores, the filtering could not be the same as the filtering used for full-length reads. Sequences were annotated with PyIR, a Python wrapper for IgBLAST v1.9, using IMGT germline references to assign V/J genes and CDR3. Reads were removed for weak V/J assignments (E-value above 1e-6), missing CDR3, stop codons, out-of-frame junctions, or ambiguous translated residues. A V3J clonotype was defined by an identical inferred V gene, J gene, and CDR3 amino acid sequence. To compute the percentage overlap between repertoires, the number of shared unique clonotypes was divided by the size of the smaller repertoire. Repertoire richness was assessed with RTK rarefaction, the Chao1 estimator, and Recon v2.1 estimates of unobserved clonotypes. Generation probabilities were computed with OLGA for all TCRbeta clonotypes obtained by the gDNA method from several donors. Here the immuneACCESS table is served through TCRdb, limited to in-frame sequences with V and J called. Missing clones are a known gap in these copies; in checked studies unresolved V genes cover under half, and the rest lacks a known reason. V and J calls and clone size are those listed in that table; D and trimming were worked out from the DNA. This sample holds hundreds of thousands of clones; approximately 97% were observed only once. In total, the top ten clones hold less than 0.25% of the sample.

Concerning this clone itself: Its antigen is not yet known. Given a much more abundant clone one base away, this may be a read error. The sample contains more than one DNA sequence encoding this CDR3.

This receptor was taken from a man between 25 and 39 years old in good health. Sequenced input: naive CD8+ T cells sorted from blood. According to the study, the label for this sample's cell subset or site signals: CD45RA+CCR7+. This chain joins TRBV28 to TRBJ2-1, with the D gene too uncertain to name. The nucleotide sequence is TGTGCCAGCAGTTTGGGGAATGAGCAGTTCTTC. Its coded protein is CASSLGNEQFF. Outside the CDR3, residues come from the reference TRBV28 and TRBJ2-1 proteins, so the full variable domain is: DVKVTQSSRYLVKRTGEKVFLECVQDMDHENMFWYRQDPGLGLRLIYFSYDVKMKEKGDIPEGYSVSREKKERFSLILESASTNQTSMYLCASSLGNEQFFGPGTRLTVL.